Following are 30 T cell receptor beta chains from one sample sequenced in a study of cytomegalovirus exposure and HLA in healthy donors. The repertoire was sequenced with immunoSEQ multiplex PCR; TCRdb's copy has only in-frame clones and lacks some. This table has 150,000 to 200,000 clones, less than 90% appearing once. Sequences were obtained from PBMCs. These receptors all stem from a woman aged 18 to 35 in good health and CMV-seronegative.

This clone was counted a few times. The chain employs TRBV6-5 and TRBJ1-2, with TRBD1 identical over 11 bases. The germline CDR1 and CDR2 sequences are MNHEY and SVGAGI. Losses at the gene ends were 6 bases for V and 7 bases for J; bases not matched to a gene: 10. The CDR3 covers 15 residues. As DNA, the CDR3 is TGTGCCAGCAGCCCTACCGGGACAGGGGGGCGTGGCTACACCTTC. It translates to CASSPTGTGGRGYTF.

Only a few counts were recorded for this clone. This rearrangement joins TRBV18 to TRBJ1-2, with D perhaps TRBD1 (6 bases). The V gene's germline CDR1 is KGHSH and CDR2 LQKENI. The germline V and J ends were trimmed by 6 bases and 6 bases, with 17 bases remaining between them. The CDR3 has 14 amino acids. The CDR3 DNA reads as TGTGCCAGCTCTCCCGCAGGGGTTACTAATGGCTACACCTTC. This codes for CASSPAGVTNGYTF.

This clone has a handful of counts. The genes are TRBV11-2 and TRBJ2-5; D perhaps matches TRBD1 (6 bases). CDR3 length: 14 residues. The germline V gene has CDR1 SGHAT and CDR2 FQNNGV. Trimming left V 3 bases short and J 7 bases short, with 15 bases between. The CDR3 is CASSFLQGLGTQYF. The CDR3 coding sequence is TGTGCCAGCAGCTTTCTCCAGGGGCTAGGGACCCAGTACTTC.

The J gene is TRBJ1-2, the V gene TRBV7-3; 11 nucleotides line up with TRBD1. The CDR3 length is 16 residues. V lost 4 bases, J lost 0 bases, and 4 bases stayed unmatched. CDR1 is SGHTA, CDR2 FQGTGA, per germline. In DNA, the CDR3 is TGTGCCAGCAGCTCGGGACAGGGGGGAGCTAACTATGGCTACACCTTC. This codes for CASSSGQGGANYGYTF.

This clone has a single count. The rearrangement links TRBV7-9 to TRBJ2-7; D is uncertain. The CDR3 is made up of 13 amino acids. Germline lookup yields CDR1 SEHNR and CDR2 FQNEAQ (reference sequence). The V and J ends lost 5 bases and 1 base respectively, with 9 bases between them. The CDR3 sequence: CASSPDTSYEQYF. In DNA form, the CDR3 reads TGTGCCAGCAGCCCCGACACATCCTACGAGCAGTACTTC.

This clone was seen just once. This chain connects TRBV9 to TRBJ1-4; D perhaps matches TRBD1 (5 bases). The CDR3 is 15 residues long. The germline V gene has CDR1 SGDLS and CDR2 YYNGEE. V gave up 4 bases and J gave up 6 bases, with 16 bases separating them. CDR3 in DNA: TGTGCCAGCAGCCCCCCCGGGGGGTCGGATGAAAAACTGTTTTTT. It is translated as CASSPPGGSDEKLFF. Complete variable domain (other parts from reference TRBV9 and TRBJ1-4): DSGVTQTPKHLITATGQRVTLRCSPRSGDLSVYWYQQSLDQGLQFLIQYYNGEERAKGNILERFSAQQFPDLHSELNLSSLELGDSALYFCASSPPGGSDEKLFFGSGTQLSVL.

The rearrangement uses TRBV7-9 and TRBJ2-3, with TRBD2 matching over 8 bases. CDR3 length equals 15 residues. The ends lost 5 bases at V and 6 bases at J; junction bases unmatched: 10. Germline CDR1 reads SEHNR; CDR2 reads FQNEAQ (reference sequence). The CDR3 bases are TGTGCCAGCAGCCCACTAGCGGACCAGATGGATACGCAGTATTTT. This gives the protein CASSPLADQMDTQYF.

This clone appeared once. The chain is built from TRBV2 and TRBJ1-1; D might be TRBD1 (6 bases). The CDR3 sequence is 14 residues long. V was clipped by 6 bases and J by 5 bases, with 16 bases between them. The germline gives CDR1 SNHLY, CDR2 FYNNEI. This CDR3 reads CASSGDTERTEAFF. The CDR3 DNA sequence: TGTGCCAGCAGCGGGGACACTGAACGTACTGAAGCTTTCTTT.

This clone was seen at least ten times. The chain carries TRBV7-6 and TRBJ2-1; perhaps TRBD2 as D (6 bases). There are 15 residues in the CDR3. Per germline, CDR1 SGHVS and CDR2 FNYEAQ. The V end was cut by 5 bases, the J end by 3 bases, with 14 bases between. This chain's CDR3 is CASSLGTPYYNEQFF. The CDR3 DNA reads as TGTGCCAGCAGCCTTGGGACTCCCTACTACAATGAGCAGTTCTTC.

The J gene is TRBJ2-1, the V gene TRBV7-8; D gene unclear. The CDR3 is 14 residues long. The ends were cut back, 5 bases at V and 1 base at J, with 9 bases in the middle. The V gene's germline CDR1 is SGHVS and CDR2 FQNEAQ. CDR3 in DNA: TGTGCCAGCAGCCCCCTTGTTTCCTACAATGAGCAGTTCTTC. Protein: CASSPLVSYNEQFF. Full variable domain (outside the CDR3, taken from reference TRBV7-8 and TRBJ2-1): GAGVSQSPRYKVAKRGQDVALRCDPISGHVSLFWYQQALGQGPEFLTYFQNEAQLDKSGLPSDRFFAERPEGSVSTLKIQRTQQEDSAVYLCASSPLVSYNEQFFGPGTRLTVL.

The chain uses TRBV27 and TRBJ1-1; maybe TRBD1 (6 bases). Per germline, CDR1 MNHEY and CDR2 SMNVEV (reference sequence). This CDR3 comprises 14 residues. Trimming shortened V by 3 bases and J by 4 bases, and 12 bases separated the two germline ends. CDR3 residues: CASSFSGDGTEAFF. For the CDR3, the DNA is TGTGCCAGCAGTTTCTCAGGGGACGGCACTGAAGCTTTCTTT.

The V gene is TRBV18, the J gene TRBJ2-5; 9 bases are a match to TRBD2. This CDR3 region has 15 residues. Germline V CDR1 and CDR2: KGHSH, LQKENI. Losses at the gene ends were 3 bases for V and 2 bases for J; bases not matched to a gene: 4. The CDR3 DNA sequence: TGTGCCAGCTCACCGCGACTAGCGGAGCAAGAGACCCAGTACTTC. It codes for CASSPRLAEQETQYF. Using reference TRBV18 and TRBJ2-5 for the parts outside the CDR3, the full variable domain is NAGVMQNPRHLVRRRGQEARLRCSPMKGHSHVYWYRQLPEEGLKFMVYLQKENIIDESGMPKERFSAEFPKEGPSILRIQQVVRGDSAAYFCASSPRLAEQETQYFGPGTRLLVL.

This chain connects TRBV6-5 to TRBJ2-1; TRBD2 agrees at 8 bases. Germline-derived CDR1 and CDR2 are MNHEY and SVGAGI. This CDR3 is 15 amino acids long. The J segment lost 1 base and the V segment lost 6 bases, leaving 5 bases of the junction unmatched. The CDR3 nucleotides read TGTGCCAGCAGCCGGAGCGGGGGATCCTACAATGAGCAGTTCTTC. Its protein is CASSRSGGSYNEQFF.

J is TRBJ2-3 and V is TRBV7-9; no firm D call. Germline CDR1 reads SEHNR; CDR2 reads FQNEAQ (reference sequence). This CDR3 contains 12 residues. Trimming took 7 bases from V and 4 from J, leaving 9 bases between them. The CDR3 sequence is CASNLRSDTQYF. The DNA of the CDR3 is TGTGCCAGCAACCTCCGGTCAGATACGCAGTATTTT. Full variable domain (rest looked up from reference TRBV7-9 and TRBJ2-3): DTGVSQNPRHKITKRGQNVTFRCDPISEHNRLYWYRQTLGQGPEFLTYFQNEAQLEKSRLLSDRFSAERPKGSFSTLEIQRTEQGDSAMYLCASNLRSDTQYFGPGTRLTVL.

V and J are TRBV15 and TRBJ1-2; possibly TRBD1 for D (5 bases). Trimming took off 0 bases at V and 2 bases at J, with 22 bases between the two ends. CDR1 is LNHNV, CDR2 YYDKDF, per germline (reference sequence). The CDR3 runs to 19 residues. The CDR3 region is CATSRDRGSPTARNYGYTF. CDR3 bases: TGTGCCACCAGCAGAGATCGCGGCTCACCGACAGCCCGAAACTATGGCTACACCTTC.

The V call is TRBV5-4, the J call TRBJ2-6; D might be TRBD2 (7 bases). This CDR3 has 17 amino acids. V lost 4 bases, J lost 0 bases, and 14 bases lay in between. CDR1 and CDR2 from the germline V gene are SGHNT and YYREEE (reference sequence). In nucleotides, the CDR3 is TGTGCCAGCAGCCTAGGGGGGGATAGCTCTGGGGCCAACGTCCTGACTTTC. Its translation: CASSLGGDSSGANVLTF. Drawing the rest from reference TRBV5-4 and TRBJ2-6, the complete variable domain is ETGVTQSPTHLIKTRGQQVTLRCSSQSGHNTVSWYQQALGQGPQFIFQYYREEENGRGNFPPRFSGLQFPNYSSELNVNALELDDSALYLCASSLGGDSSGANVLTFGAGSRLTVL.

The chain has TRBV10-3 and TRBJ2-1; the match to TRBD2 covers 11 bases. V dropped 9 bases and J dropped 3; count of bases not matched to a gene: 7. The length of the CDR3 is 15 residues. Germline V gene lookup returns CDR1 ENHRY and CDR2 SYGVKD. Here the CDR3 DNA reads TGTGCCATTCGACAGGGACTAGCGGACTACAATGAGCAGTTCTTC. This gives the protein CAIRQGLADYNEQFF.

The rearrangement uses TRBV7-2 and TRBJ2-1; D might be TRBD1 (6 bases). V was cut by 8 bases and J by 9 bases, with 17 bases left in between. Germline V gene lookup returns CDR1 SGHTA and CDR2 FQGNSA. The CDR3 consists of 13 residues. The CDR3 is CASGSYRETEQFF. The CDR3, as DNA: TGTGCCAGCGGATCTTACAGGGAAACTGAGCAGTTCTTC.

This clone came up once. The V and J genes are TRBV6-5 and TRBJ1-1, with a possible D match to TRBD1 (5 bases). Trimming left V 4 bases short and J 2 bases short, with 8 bases between. The germline V gene has CDR1 MNHEY and CDR2 SVGAGI. This CDR3 comprises 13 residues. CDR3 sequence (DNA): TGTGCCAGCAGTTTCGACAGAAACACTGAAGCTTTCTTT. Translated, it gives CASSFDRNTEAFF.

This clone was picked up one time. The V gene is TRBV5-4, the J gene TRBJ2-5; 9 nucleotides line up with TRBD1. The ends lost 2 bases at V and 2 bases at J; junction bases unmatched: 7. Looked up from germline, CDR1 is SGHNT and CDR2 is YYREEE (reference sequence). The CDR3 length is 16 residues. CDR3 nucleotide sequence: TGTGCCAGCAGCTTACAGGGGGCGCGGGGGCAAGAGACCCAGTACTTC. The encoded protein is CASSLQGARGQETQYF.

There are a few counts of this clone. The V call is TRBV4-1, the J call TRBJ1-1; TRBD1 is a possible D gene (6 bases). Germline CDR1 MGHRA, CDR2 YSYEKL. The CDR3 covers 14 residues. Deletions cut 3 bases from V and 3 bases from J, with 11 bases between. The CDR3 DNA reads as TGCGCCAGCAGCCATGCTACAGGGTACACTGAAGCTTTCTTT. Amino acids: CASSHATGYTEAFF.

The V call is TRBV4-3, the J call TRBJ2-3; 8 bases match TRBD2. The V gene end was trimmed by 3 bases and the J gene end by 6 bases; junction bases not matched to a gene: 2. Per germline, CDR1 LGHNA and CDR2 YSLEER. The CDR3 runs 13 residues. Here the CDR3 reads CASSQERGDTQYF. DNA for the CDR3: TGCGCCAGCAGCCAGGAGCGGGGGGATACGCAGTATTTT.

This sequence joins TRBV27 and TRBJ2-3, with TRBD2 identical over 12 bases. The CDR3 consists of 17 residues. CDR1 is MNHEY and CDR2 is SMNVEV in the germline V gene (reference sequence). The V gene end was trimmed by 5 bases and the J gene end by 2 bases; junction bases not matched to a gene: 8. The CDR3 region is CASSLGLAGSTTDTQYF. The CDR3 bases are TGTGCCAGCAGTCTCGGACTAGCGGGGTCGACCACAGATACGCAGTATTTT.

The chain employs TRBV27 and TRBJ2-7; TRBD2 aligns across 8 bases. Germline lookup yields CDR1 MNHEY and CDR2 SMNVEV (reference sequence). The CDR3 is made up of 14 amino acids. With 5 bases clipped from V and 7 bases from J, the junction kept 10 bases outside the gene matches. This CDR3 is CASSPGLGGMEQYF. CDR3 in DNA: TGTGCCAGCAGTCCGGGACTAGGGGGTATGGAGCAGTACTTC.

The chain uses TRBV29-1 and TRBJ1-1, with 7 bases matching TRBD1. The length of the CDR3 is 13 residues. CDR1 and CDR2 (germline): SQVTM, ANQGSEA. V lost 7 bases and J lost 1; bases outside the gene matches: 6. CDR3 nucleotides: TGCAGCGCTACGGGACAGTGGAACACTGAAGCTTTCTTT. It specifies CSATGQWNTEAFF.

V and J are TRBV7-6 and TRBJ2-1, with D possibly TRBD2 on 5 matching bases. Trimming removed 0 bases from V and 4 bases from J, with 16 bases in between. There are 17 residues in the CDR3. Per germline, CDR1 SGHVS and CDR2 FNYEAQ. CDR3 bases: TGTGCCAGCAGCTTAGCCTGGGAGCGGAGTACTTACAATGAGCAGTTCTTC. Its translation is CASSLAWERSTYNEQFF.

The chain employs TRBV7-9 and TRBJ2-2, with 9 nucleotides matching TRBD2. Unmatched junction bases numbered 9, after V lost 5 bases and J lost 5 bases. The CDR3 contains 16 residues. Germline lookup yields CDR1 SEHNR and CDR2 FQNEAQ (reference sequence). The CDR3 spells CASSGGRSGSTGELFF. The CDR3 coding sequence is TGTGCCAGCAGCGGGGGGCGTAGCGGGAGTACCGGGGAGCTGTTTTTT.

V gene TRBV4-3 combines with J gene TRBJ1-4; a weak D match, TRBD1 (5 bases). Trimming took 1 base from V and 4 from J, leaving 13 bases between them. The CDR3 runs 16 residues. CDR1 and CDR2 (germline): LGHNA, YSLEER. The CDR3 sequence is CASSQGWGGGNEKLFF. In DNA form, the CDR3 reads TGCGCCAGCAGCCAAGGATGGGGGGGAGGTAATGAAAAACTGTTTTTT.

This clone has only one observation. The V and J genes are TRBV18 and TRBJ1-2, with unresolved D. The germline V and J ends were trimmed by 2 bases and 3 bases, with 10 bases remaining between them. CDR1 and CDR2 from the germline V gene are KGHSH and LQKENI. The CDR3 runs 14 residues. DNA of the CDR3: TGTGCCAGCTCACCAACGACTCAAGACTATGGCTACACCTTC. Protein sequence: CASSPTTQDYGYTF.

The V gene is TRBV15, the J gene TRBJ2-5; 13 nucleotides align to TRBD2. The CDR3 sequence is 15 residues long. From germline, CDR1 is LNHNV and CDR2 YYDKDF (reference sequence). V shed 1 base, J shed 4 bases, and the junction held 0 bases outside the gene matches. The CDR3 here is CATSRGLAGGETQYF. CDR3 DNA: TGTGCCACCAGCAGAGGACTAGCGGGGGGAGAGACCCAGTACTTC.